Listed below are T cell receptor beta chains from one sample, sequenced in a study of cytomegalovirus exposure and HLA in healthy donors. Method: immunoSEQ multiplex PCR; TCRdb's copy keeps in-frame clones and lacks some. Among around 180,000 clones listed, approximately 71% were seen once. The sample comprised PBMCs. These receptor sequences come from a girl between 5 and 17 years old in good health and CMV-seronegative. Each CDR3 is given without its conserved first and last residue. Rows give clone size only sometimes, using once, few, many, or a class for an expanded clone.

CDR3aa	v_gene	abundance
ASQELPLKEQY	TRBV2	few
ASRDSFNEQF	TRBV27	-
ASSPRGTGGNEQF	TRBV11-3	-
ASSWGTGGGTEAF	TRBV5-6	-
ASSVGGTSYEQY	TRBV10-1	-
ASKPGVYNEQF	TRBV6-1	many
SVEDQGDTQY	TRBV29-1	-
ASSYPGTVYNEQF	TRBV27	-
ATELNHGDRQPQH	TRBV5-1	-
ASSLGRVTDTQY	TRBV5-1	few
ASSLGGAGGIETQY	TRBV5-1	-
ASSAGLAVSSEQY	TRBV7-8	-
ASHTGEAGNYNEQF	TRBV2	-
ASSSGRGRVNEKLF	TRBV5-4	few
ASSQNGGPSMYQETQY	TRBV4-2	-
ATGQGYNSPLH	TRBV15	-